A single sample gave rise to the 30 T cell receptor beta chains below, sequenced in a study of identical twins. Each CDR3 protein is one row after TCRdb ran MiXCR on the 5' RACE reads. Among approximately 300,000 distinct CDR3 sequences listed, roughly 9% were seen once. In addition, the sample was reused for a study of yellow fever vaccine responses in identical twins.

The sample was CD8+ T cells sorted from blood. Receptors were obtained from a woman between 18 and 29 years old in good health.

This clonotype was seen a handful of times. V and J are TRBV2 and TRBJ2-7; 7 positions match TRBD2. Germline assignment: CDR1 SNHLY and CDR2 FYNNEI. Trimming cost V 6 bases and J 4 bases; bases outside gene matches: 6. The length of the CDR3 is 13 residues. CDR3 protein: CASRAGREYEQYF. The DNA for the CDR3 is TGTGCCAGCAGAGCGGGAAGAGAGTACGAGCAGTACTTC.

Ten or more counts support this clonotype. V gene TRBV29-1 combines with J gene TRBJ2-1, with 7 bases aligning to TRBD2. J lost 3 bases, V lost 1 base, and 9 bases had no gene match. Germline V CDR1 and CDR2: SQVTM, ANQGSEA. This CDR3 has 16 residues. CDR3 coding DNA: TGCAGCGTTGAAGGGGCGCGGCGGGAGTTCTACAATGAGCAGTTCTTC. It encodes CSVEGARREFYNEQFF.

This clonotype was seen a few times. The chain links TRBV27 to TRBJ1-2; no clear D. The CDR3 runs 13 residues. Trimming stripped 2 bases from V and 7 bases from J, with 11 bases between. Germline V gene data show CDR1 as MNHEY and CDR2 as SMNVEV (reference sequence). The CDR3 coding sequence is TGTGCCAGCAGTTTAGGTGGCGTCGGTGGCTACACCTTC. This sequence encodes CASSLGGVGGYTF.

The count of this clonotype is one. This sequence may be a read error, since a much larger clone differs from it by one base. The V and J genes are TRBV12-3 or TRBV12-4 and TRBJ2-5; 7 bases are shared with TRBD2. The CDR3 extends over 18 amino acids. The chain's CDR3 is CAISLGYLGLAEQETQYF. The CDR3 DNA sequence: TGTGCCATCAGTTTAGGTTATTTAGGGCTAGCGGAACAAGAGACCCAGTACTTC.

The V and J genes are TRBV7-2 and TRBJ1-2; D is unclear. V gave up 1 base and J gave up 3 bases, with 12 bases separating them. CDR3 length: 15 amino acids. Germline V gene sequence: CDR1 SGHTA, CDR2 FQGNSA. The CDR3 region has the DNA TGTGCCAGCAGCTTAGGGGGAACGCCCGACTATGGCTACACCTTC. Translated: CASSLGGTPDYGYTF.

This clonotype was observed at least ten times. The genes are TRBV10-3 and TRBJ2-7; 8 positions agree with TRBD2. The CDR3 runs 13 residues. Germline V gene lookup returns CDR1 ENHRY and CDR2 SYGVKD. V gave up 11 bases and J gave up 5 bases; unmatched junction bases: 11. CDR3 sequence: CALAAGESDEQYF. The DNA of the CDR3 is TGTGCCTTAGCAGCGGGAGAATCGGACGAGCAGTACTTC.

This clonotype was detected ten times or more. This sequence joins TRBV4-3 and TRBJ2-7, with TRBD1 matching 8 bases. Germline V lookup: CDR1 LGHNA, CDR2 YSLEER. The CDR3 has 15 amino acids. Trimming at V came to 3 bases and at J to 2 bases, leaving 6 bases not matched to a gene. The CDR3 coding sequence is TGCGCCAGCAGCCAGGCAGGACAGGGCCCCTACGAGCAGTACTTC. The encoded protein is CASSQAGQGPYEQYF.

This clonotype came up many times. In nucleotides, the CDR3 is TGCGCCAGCAGCTTGTCCTGGACAAGCCGCGACGAGCAGTACTTC. Protein sequence: CASSLSWTSRDEQYF. This chain links TRBV5-1 with TRBJ2-7, with D perhaps matching TRBD1 (5 bases). The CDR3 spans 15 residues. In germline, CDR1 is SGHRS, CDR2 YFSETQ. Trimming shortened V by 1 base and J by 5 bases, and 16 bases separated the two germline ends.

This chain's CDR3 is CASSETIPGGEQYF. CDR3 DNA: TGTGCCAGCAGCGAAACCATCCCGGGGGGCGAGCAGTACTTC. The chain uses TRBV27 and TRBJ2-7; 7 bases align to TRBD2. Trimming cost V 6 bases and J 6 bases; bases outside gene matches: 11. The CDR3 is 14 amino acids. CDR1 is MNHEY and CDR2 is SMNVEV in the germline V gene (reference sequence).

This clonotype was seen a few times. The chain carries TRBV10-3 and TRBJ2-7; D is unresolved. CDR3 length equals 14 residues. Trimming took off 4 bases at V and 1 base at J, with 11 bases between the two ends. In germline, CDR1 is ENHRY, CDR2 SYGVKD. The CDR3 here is CAISGDAPSYEQYF. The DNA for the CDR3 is TGTGCCATCAGTGGTGACGCACCATCCTACGAGCAGTACTTC.

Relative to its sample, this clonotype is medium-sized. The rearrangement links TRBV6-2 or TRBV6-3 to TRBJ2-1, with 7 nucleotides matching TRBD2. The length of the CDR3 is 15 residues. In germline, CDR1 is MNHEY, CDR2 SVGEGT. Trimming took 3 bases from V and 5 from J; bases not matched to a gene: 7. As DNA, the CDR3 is TGTGCCAGCAGTTATCTAGCGGAACAGAACAATGAGCAGTTCTTC. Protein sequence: CASSYLAEQNNEQFF.

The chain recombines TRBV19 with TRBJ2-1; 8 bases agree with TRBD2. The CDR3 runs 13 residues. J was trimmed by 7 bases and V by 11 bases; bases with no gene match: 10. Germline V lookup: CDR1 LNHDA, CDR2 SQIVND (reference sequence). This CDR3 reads CASRGGLGNEQFF. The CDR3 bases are TGTGCCTCCCGCGGGGGGCTGGGGAATGAGCAGTTCTTC.

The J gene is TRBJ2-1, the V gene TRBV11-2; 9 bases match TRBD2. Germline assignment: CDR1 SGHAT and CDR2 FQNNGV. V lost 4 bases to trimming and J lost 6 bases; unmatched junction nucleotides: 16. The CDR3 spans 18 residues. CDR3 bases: TGTGCCAGCAGCTCGGCGACTAGCGGCGTTTGGGGGGGCAATGAGCAGTTCTTC. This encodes CASSSATSGVWGGNEQFF. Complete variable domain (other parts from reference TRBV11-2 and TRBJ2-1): EAGVAQSPRYKIIEKRQSVAFWCNPISGHATLYWYQQILGQGPKLLIQFQNNGVVDDSQLPKDRFSAERLKGVDSTLKIQPAKLEDSAVYLCASSSATSGVWGGNEQFFGPGTRLTVL.

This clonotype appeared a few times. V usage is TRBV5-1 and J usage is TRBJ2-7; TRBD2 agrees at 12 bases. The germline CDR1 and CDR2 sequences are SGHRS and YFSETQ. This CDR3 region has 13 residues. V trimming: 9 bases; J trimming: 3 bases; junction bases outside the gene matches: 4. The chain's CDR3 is CATRTSGDYEQYF. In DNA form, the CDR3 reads TGCGCCACCCGGACTAGCGGGGACTACGAGCAGTACTTC.

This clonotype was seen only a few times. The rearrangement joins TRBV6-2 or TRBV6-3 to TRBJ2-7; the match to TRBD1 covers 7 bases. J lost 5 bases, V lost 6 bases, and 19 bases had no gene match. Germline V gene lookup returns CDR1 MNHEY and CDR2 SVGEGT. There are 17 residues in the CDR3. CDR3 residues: CASSLRPPPDRAHEQYF. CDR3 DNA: TGTGCCAGCAGCCTACGGCCCCCGCCAGACAGGGCCCACGAGCAGTACTTC.

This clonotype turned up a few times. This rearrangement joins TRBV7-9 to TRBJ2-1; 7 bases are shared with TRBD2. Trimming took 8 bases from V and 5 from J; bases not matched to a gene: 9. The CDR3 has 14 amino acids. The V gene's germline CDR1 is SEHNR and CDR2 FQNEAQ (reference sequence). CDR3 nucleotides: TGTGCCAGCCCACTGGGGCGGGAGAACAATGAGCAGTTCTTC. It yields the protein CASPLGRENNEQFF. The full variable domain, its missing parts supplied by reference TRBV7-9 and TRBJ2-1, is DTGVSQNPRHKITKRGQNVTFRCDPISEHNRLYWYRQTLGQGPEFLTYFQNEAQLEKSRLLSDRFSAERPKGSFSTLEIQRTEQGDSAMYLCASPLGRENNEQFFGPGTRLTVL.

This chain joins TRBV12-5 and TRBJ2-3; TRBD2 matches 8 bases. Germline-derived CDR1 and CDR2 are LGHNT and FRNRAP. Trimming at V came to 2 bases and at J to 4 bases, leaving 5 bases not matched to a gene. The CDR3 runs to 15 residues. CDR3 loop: CASGLFSGGADTQYF. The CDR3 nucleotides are TGTGCTAGTGGTTTGTTTTCCGGGGGGGCAGATACGCAGTATTTT.

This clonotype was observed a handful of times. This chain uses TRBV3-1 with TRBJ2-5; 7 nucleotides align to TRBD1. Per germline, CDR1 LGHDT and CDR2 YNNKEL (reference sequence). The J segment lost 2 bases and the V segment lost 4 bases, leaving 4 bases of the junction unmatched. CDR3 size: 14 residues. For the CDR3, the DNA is TGTGCCAGCAGCCGTCGGACAGGACAAGAGACCCAGTACTTC. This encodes CASSRRTGQETQYF.

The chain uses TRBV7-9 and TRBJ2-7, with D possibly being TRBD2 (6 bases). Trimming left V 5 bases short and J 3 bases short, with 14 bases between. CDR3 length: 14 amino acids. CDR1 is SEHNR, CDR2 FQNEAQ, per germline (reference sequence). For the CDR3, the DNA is TGTGCCAGCAGCCCCCCTGCGGGGCACTACGAGCAGTACTTC. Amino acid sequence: CASSPPAGHYEQYF.

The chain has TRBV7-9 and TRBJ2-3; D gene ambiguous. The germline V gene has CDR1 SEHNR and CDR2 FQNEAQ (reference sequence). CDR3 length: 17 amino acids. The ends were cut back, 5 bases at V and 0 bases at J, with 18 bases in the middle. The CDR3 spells CASSRPSEASSTDTQYF. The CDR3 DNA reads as TGTGCCAGCAGCCGCCCGTCCGAGGCTTCCAGCACAGATACGCAGTATTTT.

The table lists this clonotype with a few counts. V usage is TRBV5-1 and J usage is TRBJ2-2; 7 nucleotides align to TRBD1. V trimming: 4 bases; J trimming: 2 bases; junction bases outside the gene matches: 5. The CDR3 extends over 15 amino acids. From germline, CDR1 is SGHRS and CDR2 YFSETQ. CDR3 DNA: TGCGCCAGCAGCATTGGGGACAGTAACACCGGGGAGCTGTTTTTT. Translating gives CASSIGDSNTGELFF. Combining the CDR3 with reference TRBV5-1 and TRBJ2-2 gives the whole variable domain KAGVTQTPRYLIKTRGQQVTLSCSPISGHRSVSWYQQTPGQGLQFLFEYFSETQRNKGNFPGRFSGRQFSNSRSEMNVSTLELGDSALYLCASSIGDSNTGELFFGEGSRLTVL.

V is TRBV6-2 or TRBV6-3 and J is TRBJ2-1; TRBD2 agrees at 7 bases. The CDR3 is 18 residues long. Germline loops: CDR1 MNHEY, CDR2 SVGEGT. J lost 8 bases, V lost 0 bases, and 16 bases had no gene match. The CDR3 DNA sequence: TGTGCCAGCAGTTACTCGAAAGGTATGAGACTAGCCGGACATGAGCAGTTCTTC. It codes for CASSYSKGMRLAGHEQFF.

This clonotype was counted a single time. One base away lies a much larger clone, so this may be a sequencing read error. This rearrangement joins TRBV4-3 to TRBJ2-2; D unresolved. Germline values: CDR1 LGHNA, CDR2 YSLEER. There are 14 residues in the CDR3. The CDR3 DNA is TGCGCCAGCAGCCAAGACCGAAACACCGGGCAGCTGTTTTTT. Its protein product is CASSQDRNTGQLFF.

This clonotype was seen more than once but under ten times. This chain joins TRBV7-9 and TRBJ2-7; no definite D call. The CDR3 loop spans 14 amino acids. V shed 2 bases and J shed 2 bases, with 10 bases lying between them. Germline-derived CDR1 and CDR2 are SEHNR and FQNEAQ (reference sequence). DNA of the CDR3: TGTGCCAGCAGCTTAACGACGGAGCCCTACGAGCAGTACTTC. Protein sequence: CASSLTTEPYEQYF.

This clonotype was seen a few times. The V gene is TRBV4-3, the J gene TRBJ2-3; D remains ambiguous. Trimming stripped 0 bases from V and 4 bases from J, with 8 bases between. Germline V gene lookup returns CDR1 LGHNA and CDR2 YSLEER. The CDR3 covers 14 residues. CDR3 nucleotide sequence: TGCGCCAGCAGCCAAGATGTTAGTGCAGATACGCAGTATTTT. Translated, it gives CASSQDVSADTQYF.

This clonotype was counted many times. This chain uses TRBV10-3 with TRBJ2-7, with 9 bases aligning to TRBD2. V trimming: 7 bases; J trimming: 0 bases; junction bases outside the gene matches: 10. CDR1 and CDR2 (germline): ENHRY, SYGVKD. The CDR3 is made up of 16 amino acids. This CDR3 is CAINEKAGGSSYEQYF. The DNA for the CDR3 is TGTGCCATCAACGAGAAAGCGGGGGGCAGCTCCTACGAGCAGTACTTC.

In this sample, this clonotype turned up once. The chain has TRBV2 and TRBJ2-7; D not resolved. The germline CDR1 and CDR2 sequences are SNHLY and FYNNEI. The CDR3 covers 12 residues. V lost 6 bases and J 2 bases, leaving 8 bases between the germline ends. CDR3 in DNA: TGTGCCAGCAGGGGCGGACCCTACGAGCAGTACTTC. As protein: CASRGGPYEQYF.

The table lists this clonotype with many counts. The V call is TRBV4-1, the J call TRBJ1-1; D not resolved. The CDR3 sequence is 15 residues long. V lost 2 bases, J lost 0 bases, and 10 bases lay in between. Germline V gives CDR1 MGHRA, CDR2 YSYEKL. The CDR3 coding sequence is TGCGCCAGCAGCCAATCTCAGTCATTGAACACTGAAGCTTTCTTT. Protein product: CASSQSQSLNTEAFF.

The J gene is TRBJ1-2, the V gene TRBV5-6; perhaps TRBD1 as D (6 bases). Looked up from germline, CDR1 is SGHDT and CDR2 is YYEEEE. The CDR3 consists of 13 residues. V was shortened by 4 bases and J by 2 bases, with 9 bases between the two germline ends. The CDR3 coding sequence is TGTGCCAGCAGCGGGGGACACAACTATGGCTACACCTTC. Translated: CASSGGHNYGYTF. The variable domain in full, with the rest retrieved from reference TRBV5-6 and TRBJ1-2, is DAGVTQSPTHLIKTRGQQVTLRCSPKSGHDTVSWYQQALGQGPQFIFQYYEEEERQRGNFPDRFSGHQFPNYSSELNVNALLLGDSALYLCASSGGHNYGYTFGSGTRLTVV.

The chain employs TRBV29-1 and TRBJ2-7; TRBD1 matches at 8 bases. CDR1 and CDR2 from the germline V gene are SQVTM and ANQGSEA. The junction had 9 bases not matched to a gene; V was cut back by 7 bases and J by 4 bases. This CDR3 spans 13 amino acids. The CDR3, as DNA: TGCAGCGCTGAGACAGGGGAGACATACGAGCAGTACTTC. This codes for CSAETGETYEQYF.